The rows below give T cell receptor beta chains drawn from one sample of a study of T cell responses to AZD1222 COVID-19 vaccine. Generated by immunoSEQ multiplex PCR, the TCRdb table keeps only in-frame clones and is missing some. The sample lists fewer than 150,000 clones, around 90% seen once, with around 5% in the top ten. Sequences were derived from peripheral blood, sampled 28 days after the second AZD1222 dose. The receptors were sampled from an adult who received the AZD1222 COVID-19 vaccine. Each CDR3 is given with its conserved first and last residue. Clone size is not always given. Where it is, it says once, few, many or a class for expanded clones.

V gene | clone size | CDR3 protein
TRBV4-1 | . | CASSHHSANSPLHF
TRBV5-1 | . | CASSFTGGLSPLHF
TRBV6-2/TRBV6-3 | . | CASSPDSPSSGNTIYF
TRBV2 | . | CASRDWGNQPQHF
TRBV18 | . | CASSRGQDTYEQYF
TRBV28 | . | CASSWGGRTEAFF
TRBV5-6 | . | CASSLGQGVMNQPQHF
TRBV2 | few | CASSTGQGNEKLFF
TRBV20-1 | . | CSATDGNTIYF
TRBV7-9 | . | CASSLRPRDRGRNEQFF
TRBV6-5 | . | CASTAGWDEQYF
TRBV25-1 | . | CASSGGADTQYF
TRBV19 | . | CATCKDITNTGELFF
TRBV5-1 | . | CASSPTDRMNTEAFF
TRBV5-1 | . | CASSSKTDFMNTEAFF
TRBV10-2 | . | CASSDPSNPQGPTSGNTIYF
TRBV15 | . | CATSKTGGPLGYTF
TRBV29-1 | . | CSVAPSGNSYNEQFF
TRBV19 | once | CASSTPSSYEQYF
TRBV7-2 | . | CASSLVWRNSPLHF
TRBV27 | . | CASSTYGQGNYGYTF
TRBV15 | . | CATSPHAAGRLANYGYTF
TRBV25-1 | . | CASSELYGYTF
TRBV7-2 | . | CASSLAWIAGHEQYF
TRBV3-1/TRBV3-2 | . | CASSQPAGATDTQYF
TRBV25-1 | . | CASSPWETQYF
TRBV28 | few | CASGVLGQGGPPQHF
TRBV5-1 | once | CASSWGAYGYTF
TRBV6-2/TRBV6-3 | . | CASSFPSRGLAANTGELFF
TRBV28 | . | CASSQPGGGSYEQYF
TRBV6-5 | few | CASTPEGRLVQPQHF
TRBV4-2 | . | CASRYSTGAMNTEAFF
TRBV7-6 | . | CASSSGNEQFF
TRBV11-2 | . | CASSLGMATADRGYTF
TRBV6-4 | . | CASRLLAGDPYEQYF
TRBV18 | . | CASSQTANTEAFF
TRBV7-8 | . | CASSQDMNTEAFF
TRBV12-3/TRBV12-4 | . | CASSLRGYGYTF
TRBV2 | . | CASSEGGFSTDTQYF
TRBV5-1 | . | CASSLSLAGSNTQYF
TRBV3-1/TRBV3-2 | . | CASSQGWFSNQPQHF
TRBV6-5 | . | CASSYSEDRNNEKLFF
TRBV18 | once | CASSPPTRDTQYF
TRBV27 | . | CASSLEFGSSYNSPLHF
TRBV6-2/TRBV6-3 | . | CASSDSQGIGQETQYF
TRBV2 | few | CASNRDSPQETQYF
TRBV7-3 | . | CASSLTRTGGDIQYF
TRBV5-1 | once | CASSLDPENYGYTF
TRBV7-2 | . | CASSSYFGEQFF
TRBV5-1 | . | CASSLYGGETQYF
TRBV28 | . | CASIKPGQGEVEQYF
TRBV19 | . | CASSIALGQGGRDGYTF
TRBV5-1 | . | CASSPPDKGSPLHF